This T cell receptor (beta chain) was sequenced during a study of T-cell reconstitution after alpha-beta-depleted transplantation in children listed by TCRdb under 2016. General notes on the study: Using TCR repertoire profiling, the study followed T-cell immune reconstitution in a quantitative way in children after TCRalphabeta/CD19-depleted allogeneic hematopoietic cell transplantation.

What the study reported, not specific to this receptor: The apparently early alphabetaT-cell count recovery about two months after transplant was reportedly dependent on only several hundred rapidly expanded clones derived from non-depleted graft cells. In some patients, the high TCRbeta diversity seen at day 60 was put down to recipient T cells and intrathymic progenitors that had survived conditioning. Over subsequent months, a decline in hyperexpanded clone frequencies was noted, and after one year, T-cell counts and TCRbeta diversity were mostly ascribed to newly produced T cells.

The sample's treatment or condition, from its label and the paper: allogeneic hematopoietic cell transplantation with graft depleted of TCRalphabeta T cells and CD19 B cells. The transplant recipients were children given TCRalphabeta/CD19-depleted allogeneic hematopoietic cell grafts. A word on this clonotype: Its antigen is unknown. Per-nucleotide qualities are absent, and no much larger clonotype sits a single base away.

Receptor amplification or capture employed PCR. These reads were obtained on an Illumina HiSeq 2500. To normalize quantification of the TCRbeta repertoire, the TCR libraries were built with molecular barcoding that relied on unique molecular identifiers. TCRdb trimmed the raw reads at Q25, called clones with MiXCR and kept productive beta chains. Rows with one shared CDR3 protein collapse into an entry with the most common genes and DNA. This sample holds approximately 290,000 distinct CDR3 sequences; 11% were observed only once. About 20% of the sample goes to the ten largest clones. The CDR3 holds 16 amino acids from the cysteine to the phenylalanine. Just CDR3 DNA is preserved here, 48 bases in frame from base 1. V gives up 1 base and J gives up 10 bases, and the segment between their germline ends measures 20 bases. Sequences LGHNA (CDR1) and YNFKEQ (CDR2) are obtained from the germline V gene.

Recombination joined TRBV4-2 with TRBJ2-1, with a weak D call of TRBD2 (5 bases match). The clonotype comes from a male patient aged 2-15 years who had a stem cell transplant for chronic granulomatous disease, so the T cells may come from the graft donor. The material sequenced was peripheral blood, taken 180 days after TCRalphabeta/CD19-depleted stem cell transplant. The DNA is TGTGCCAGCAGCCAAGGTCTAGCAGGCAAACAGAGGGAGCAGTTCTTC. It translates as CASSQGLAGKQREQFF.